The 8 T cell receptor beta chains below come from one sample, sequenced in a study of CD8 T cells in ankylosing spondylitis. TCRdb processed the 5' RACE reads anew with MiXCR; each CDR3 protein has one entry. The sample yields 250,000 to 400,000 distinct CDR3 sequences, 11% seen once. Material: blood, either unsorted or a sorted T cell fraction (not recorded which). Source of these receptors: a female donor with ankylosing spondylitis or in good health (not recorded which).

This clonotype was detected many times. The chain employs TRBV7-6 and TRBJ1-1, with D unresolved. Germline loops: CDR1 SGHVS, CDR2 FNYEAQ. The V end was cut by 5 bases, the J end by 4 bases, with 11 bases between. This CDR3 has 13 amino acids. The CDR3 coding sequence is TGTGCCAGCAGCCCACTGGAGACCACTGAAGCTTTCTTT. Translation: CASSPLETTEAFF.

This chain joins TRBV28 and TRBJ2-1; 7 nucleotides align to TRBD2. V gave up 6 bases and J gave up 3 bases; unmatched junction bases: 14. CDR1 is MDHEN and CDR2 is SYDVKM in the germline V gene. This CDR3 is built from 17 residues. The CDR3 loop reads CASRDSSGGGLYNEQFF. In DNA form, the CDR3 reads TGTGCCAGCAGAGACTCCTCGGGGGGAGGGCTCTACAATGAGCAGTTCTTC.

This chain joins TRBV20-1 and TRBJ1-6, with unresolved D. The CDR3 contains 16 residues. V lost 0 bases and J 8 bases, leaving 17 bases between the germline ends. Germline CDR1 and CDR2: DFQATT and SNEGSKA (reference sequence). CDR3 in amino acids: CSARDLGQAGDSPLHF. The CDR3 region has the DNA TGCAGTGCTAGAGATTTGGGCCAGGCTGGTGATTCACCCCTCCACTTT.

This clonotype appeared many times. The gene calls are TRBV7-3 and TRBJ2-3; TRBD2 matches at 7 bases. CDR3 length: 13 amino acids. With 6 bases clipped from V and 3 bases from J, the junction kept 3 bases outside the gene matches. CDR1 SGHTA and CDR2 FQGTGA come from the germline V gene. The CDR3 reads CASSRGVTDTQYF. The CDR3 DNA is TGTGCCAGCAGTCGGGGGGTAACAGATACGCAGTATTTT.

The chain is built from TRBV27 and TRBJ1-1, with D unclear. The CDR3 length is 13 residues. CDR1 is MNHEY, CDR2 SMNVEV, per germline (reference sequence). V lost 1 base and J 11 bases, leaving 14 bases between the germline ends. This chain's CDR3 is CASSLWEGSGAFF. The CDR3 coding sequence is TGTGCCAGCAGTTTATGGGAAGGGTCTGGGGCTTTCTTT.

For this clonotype: A read error may explain this, as a much larger clone is one base away. The chain carries TRBV7-2 and TRBJ2-7; 11 positions match TRBD1. Germline V gene lookup returns CDR1 SGHTA and CDR2 FQGNSA. This CDR3 contains 15 residues. V was pared by 5 bases and J by 4 bases, with 7 bases of the junction left unmatched. The DNA of the CDR3 is TGTGCCAGCAGCGCGGACAGGGGGCGCTTGTACGAGCAGTACTTC. Its translation is CASSADRGRLYEQYF.

A few counts support this clonotype. The chain is built from TRBV7-2 and TRBJ1-1, with D tentatively TRBD1 (5 bases). Germline V gives CDR1 SGHTA, CDR2 FQGNSA. CDR3 length equals 14 residues. V was pared by 1 base and J by 6 bases, with 12 bases between. CDR3 DNA sequence: TGTGCCAGCAGCTTAGGCAGGGCCTCTTCTGAAGCTTTCTTT. The encoded protein is CASSLGRASSEAFF.

This clonotype showed up many times. The chain carries TRBV5-1 and TRBJ2-5; TRBD2 is a possible D gene (6 bases). This CDR3 is 13 amino acids long. CDR1 is SGHRS and CDR2 is YFSETQ in the germline V gene. Between the trimmed V and J ends, which lost 7 bases and 2 bases, there was a span of 12 bases. The CDR3 DNA sequence: TGCGCCAGCCAGACTAGGACACAAGAGACCCAGTACTTC. This encodes CASQTRTQETQYF.